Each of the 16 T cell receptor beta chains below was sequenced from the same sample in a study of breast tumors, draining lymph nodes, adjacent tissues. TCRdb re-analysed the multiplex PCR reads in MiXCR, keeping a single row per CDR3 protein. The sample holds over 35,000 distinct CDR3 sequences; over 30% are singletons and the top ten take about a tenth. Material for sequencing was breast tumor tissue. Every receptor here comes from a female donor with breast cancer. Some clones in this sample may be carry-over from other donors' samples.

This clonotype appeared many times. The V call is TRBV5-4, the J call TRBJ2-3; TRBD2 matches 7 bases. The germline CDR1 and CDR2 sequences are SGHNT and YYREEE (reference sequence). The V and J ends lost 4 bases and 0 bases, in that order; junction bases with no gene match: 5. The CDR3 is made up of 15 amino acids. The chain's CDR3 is CASSRSSGSTDTQYF. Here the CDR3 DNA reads TGTGCCAGCAGCAGATCTAGCGGTAGCACAGATACGCAGTATTTT.

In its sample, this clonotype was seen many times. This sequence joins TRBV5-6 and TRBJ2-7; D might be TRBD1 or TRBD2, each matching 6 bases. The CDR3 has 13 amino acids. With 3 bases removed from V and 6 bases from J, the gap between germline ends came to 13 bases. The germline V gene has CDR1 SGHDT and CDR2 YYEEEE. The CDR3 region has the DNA TGTGCCAGCAGCTGGTGGAAGGGGGGCGAGCAGTACTTC. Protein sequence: CASSWWKGGEQYF.

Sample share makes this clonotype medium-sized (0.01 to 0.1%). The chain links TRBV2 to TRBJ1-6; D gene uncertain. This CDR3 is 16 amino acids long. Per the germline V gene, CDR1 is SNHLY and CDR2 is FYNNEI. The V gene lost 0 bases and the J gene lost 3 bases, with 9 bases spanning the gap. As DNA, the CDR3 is TGTGCCAGCAGTGAAGCGCAACCTCTCTATAATTCACCCCTCCACTTT. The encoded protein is CASSEAQPLYNSPLHF.

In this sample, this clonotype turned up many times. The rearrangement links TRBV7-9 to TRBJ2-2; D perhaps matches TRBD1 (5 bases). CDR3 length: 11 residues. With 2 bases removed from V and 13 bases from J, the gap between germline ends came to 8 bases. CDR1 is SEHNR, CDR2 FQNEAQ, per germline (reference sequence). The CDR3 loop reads CASSLRGALFF. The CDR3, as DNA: TGTGCCAGCAGCTTAAGGGGTGCGCTGTTTTTT.

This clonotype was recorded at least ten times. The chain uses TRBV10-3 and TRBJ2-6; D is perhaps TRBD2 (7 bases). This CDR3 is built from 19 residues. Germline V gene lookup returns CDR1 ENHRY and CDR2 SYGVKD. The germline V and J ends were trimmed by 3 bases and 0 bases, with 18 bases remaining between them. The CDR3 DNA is TGTGCCATCAGTGAAAAAGGGGGGAGGGAACTCTCTGGGGCCAACGTCCTGACTTTC. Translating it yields CAISEKGGRELSGANVLTF.

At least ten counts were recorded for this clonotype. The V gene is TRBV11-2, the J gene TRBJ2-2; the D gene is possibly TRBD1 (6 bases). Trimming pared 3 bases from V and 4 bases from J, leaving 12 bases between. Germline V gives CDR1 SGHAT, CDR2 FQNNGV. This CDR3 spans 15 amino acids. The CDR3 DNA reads TGTGCCAGCAGCTTCAACAGGGCGAGCACCGGGGAGCTGTTTTTT. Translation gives CASSFNRASTGELFF.

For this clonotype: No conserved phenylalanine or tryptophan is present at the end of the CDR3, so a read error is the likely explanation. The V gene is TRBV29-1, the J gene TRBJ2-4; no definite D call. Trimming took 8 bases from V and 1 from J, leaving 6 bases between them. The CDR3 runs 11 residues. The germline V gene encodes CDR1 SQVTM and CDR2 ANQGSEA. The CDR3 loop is CSLGAKNIQYL. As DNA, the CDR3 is TGCAGCTTAGGGGCCAAAAACATTCAGTACCTC.

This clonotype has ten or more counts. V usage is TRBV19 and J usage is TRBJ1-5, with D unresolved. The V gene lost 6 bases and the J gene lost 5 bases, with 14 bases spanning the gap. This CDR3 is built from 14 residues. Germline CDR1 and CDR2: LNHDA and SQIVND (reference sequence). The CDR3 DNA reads TGTGCCAGTAGCCCGGCCAGTCTCCATCAGCCCCAGCATTTT. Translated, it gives CASSPASLHQPQHF.

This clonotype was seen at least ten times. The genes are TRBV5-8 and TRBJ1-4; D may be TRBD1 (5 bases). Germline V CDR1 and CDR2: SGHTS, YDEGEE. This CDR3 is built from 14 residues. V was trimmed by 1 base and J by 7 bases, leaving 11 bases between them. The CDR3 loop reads CASSLWGDSEKLFF. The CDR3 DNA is TGTGCCAGCAGCTTGTGGGGTGACAGTGAAAAACTGTTTTTT.

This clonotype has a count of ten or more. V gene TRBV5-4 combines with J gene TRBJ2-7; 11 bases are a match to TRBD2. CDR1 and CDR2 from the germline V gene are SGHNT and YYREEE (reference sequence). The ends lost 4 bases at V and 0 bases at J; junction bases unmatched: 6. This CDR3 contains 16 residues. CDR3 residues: CASSPTSGKSSYEQYF. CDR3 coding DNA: TGTGCCAGCAGCCCGACTAGCGGGAAGAGCTCCTACGAGCAGTACTTC.

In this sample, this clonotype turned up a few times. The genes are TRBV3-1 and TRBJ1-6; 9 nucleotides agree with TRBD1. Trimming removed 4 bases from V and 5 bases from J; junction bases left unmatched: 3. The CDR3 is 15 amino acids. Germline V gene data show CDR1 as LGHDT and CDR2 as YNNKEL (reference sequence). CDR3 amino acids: CASSRTGDNNSPLHF. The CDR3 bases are TGTGCCAGCAGCCGGACAGGGGATAATAATTCACCCCTCCACTTT.

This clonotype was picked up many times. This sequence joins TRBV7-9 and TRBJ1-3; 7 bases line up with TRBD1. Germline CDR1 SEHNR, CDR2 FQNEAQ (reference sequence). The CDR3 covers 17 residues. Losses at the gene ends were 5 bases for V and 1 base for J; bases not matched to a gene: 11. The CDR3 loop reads CASSVNSAGGSGNTIYF. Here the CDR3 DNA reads TGTGCCAGCAGCGTTAACTCTGCAGGGGGGTCTGGAAACACCATATATTTT.

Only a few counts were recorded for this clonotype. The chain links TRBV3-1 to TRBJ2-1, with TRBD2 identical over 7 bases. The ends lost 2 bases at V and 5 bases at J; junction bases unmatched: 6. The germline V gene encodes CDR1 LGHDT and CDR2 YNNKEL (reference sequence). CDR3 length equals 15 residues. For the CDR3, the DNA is TGTGCCAGCAGCCAAAGGTTCGGGGGGAACAATGAGCAGTTCTTC. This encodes CASSQRFGGNNEQFF.

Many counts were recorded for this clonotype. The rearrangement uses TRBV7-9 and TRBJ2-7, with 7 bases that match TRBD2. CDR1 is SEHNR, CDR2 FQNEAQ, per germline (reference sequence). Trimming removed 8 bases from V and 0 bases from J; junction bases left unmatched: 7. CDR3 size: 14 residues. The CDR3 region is CASALTGGSYEQYF. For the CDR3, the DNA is TGTGCCAGCGCTCTCACGGGGGGCTCCTACGAGCAGTACTTC.

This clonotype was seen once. The CDR3, as DNA: TGCGCCAGCAGCCAAGAGCTAGCCTACGAGCAGTACTTC. This gives the protein CASSQELAYEQYF. The J gene is TRBJ2-7, the V gene TRBV4-1; no clear D. The V gene's germline CDR1 is MGHRA and CDR2 YSYEKL. The CDR3 loop spans 13 amino acids. V was shortened by 0 bases and J by 2 bases, with 5 bases between the two germline ends.

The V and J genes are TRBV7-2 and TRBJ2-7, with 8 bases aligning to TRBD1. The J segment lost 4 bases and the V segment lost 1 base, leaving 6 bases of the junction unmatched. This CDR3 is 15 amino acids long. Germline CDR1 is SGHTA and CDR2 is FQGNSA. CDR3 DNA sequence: TGTGCCAGCAGCTTAGTCGGACAGGGAGCTTACGAGCAGTACTTC. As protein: CASSLVGQGAYEQYF.